This TCR beta chain was documented in a study of blood T cell repertoires in COVID-19. The CDR3 length is 12 residues. Looked up from germline, CDR1 is KGHSH and CDR2 is LQKENI. Notes on this clone: One junction end does not reproduce the germline sequence, and a read error may be involved.

The repertoire was sequenced with immunoSEQ multiplex PCR; TCRdb's copy has only in-frame clones and lacks some. Of 200,000 to 250,000 clones in the sample, less than 90% were seen once. This receptor was obtained from a man between 65 and 79 years old with acute or convalescent COVID-19. The gene calls are TRBV18 and TRBJ2-5; the D gene is possibly TRBD1 (5 bases). Sequencing was done on a sample of peripheral blood. This CDR3 is CASSPMTENQYF. The CDR3, as DNA: TGTGCCAGCTCACCCATGACAGAGAACCAGTACTTC.